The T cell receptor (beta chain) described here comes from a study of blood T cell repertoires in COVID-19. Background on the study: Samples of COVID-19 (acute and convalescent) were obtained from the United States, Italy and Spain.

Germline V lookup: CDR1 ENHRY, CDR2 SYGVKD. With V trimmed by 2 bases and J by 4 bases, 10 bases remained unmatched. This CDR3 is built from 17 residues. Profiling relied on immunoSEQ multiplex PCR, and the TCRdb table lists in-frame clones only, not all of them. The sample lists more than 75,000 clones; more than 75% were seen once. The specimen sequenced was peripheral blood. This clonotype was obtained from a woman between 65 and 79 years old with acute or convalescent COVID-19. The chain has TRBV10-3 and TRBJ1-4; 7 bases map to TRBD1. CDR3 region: CAISESQDRRHNEKLFF. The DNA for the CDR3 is TGTGCCATCAGTGAGAGTCAGGACAGGCGCCATAATGAAAAACTGTTTTTT.